This TCR beta chain was sequenced in a study of blood T cell repertoires in COVID-19. In the source study's methods: Reference gene primers were amplified, and this amplification served to estimate nucleated cell counts. Using immunoSEQ multiplex PCR, the repertoire was profiled, and TCRdb retains in-frame clones only, with some absent. The DNA gave D and trimming, while V, J and clone size come from that table. The profile shows 150,000 to 200,000 clones, about three quarters of them singletons. This sequence was found in a woman older than 75 with active or convalescent COVID-19. Sequenced material: peripheral blood.

The CDR3: CASSEYLASRTGELFF. The DNA for the CDR3 is TGTGCCAGCAGTGAATATCTGGCTAGCCGAACCGGGGAGCTGTTTTTT. The chain couples TRBV25-1 to TRBJ2-2; TRBD2 is a possible D gene (5 bases). Per the germline V gene, CDR1 is MGHDK and CDR2 is SYGVNS. The CDR3 is 16 residues long. V dropped 0 bases and J dropped 5 bases, with 13 bases sitting between them.